This T cell receptor (beta chain) came from a study of T-cell memory formation after mild COVID-19. 5'RACE, which relied on constant-segment primers, yielded TCR alpha and TCR beta cDNA libraries carrying sample barcodes and UMIs. TCRdb used MiXCR to reprocess the 5' RACE reads, holding one entry per CDR3 protein. In the table there are hundreds of thousands of distinct CDR3 sequences, less than 25% of which are singletons. The V end was cut by 5 bases, the J end by 2 bases, with 15 bases between. The CDR3 extends over 15 amino acids. Per the germline V gene, CDR1 is LNHNV and CDR2 is YYDKDF (reference sequence). The table lists this clonotype with a few counts.

This receptor was obtained from an adult woman who had mild COVID-19 (a few samples of this study predate the infection). Cell type and time point are not known. This chain uses TRBV15 with TRBJ2-5; D ambiguous. Sequenced material: PBMCs or a T cell subset sorted from them (not recorded which). CDR3 DNA sequence: TGTGCCACCAGCGTCCTGACAAGGTATCAAGAGACCCAGTACTTC. This sequence encodes CATSVLTRYQETQYF.